This passage covers 19 T cell receptor beta chains from one sample sequenced in a study of T cells in localized non-small cell lung cancer (dated by TCRdb to about 2020). The method was the immunoSEQ multiplex PCR assay. TCRdb mirrors the immuneACCESS table, restricted to in-frame sequences. Some clones are absent from its copies; in checked studies, under half trace to an unresolved V gene, and the reason for the others is unknown. For this sample the table gives nearly 15,000 clones, of which approximately 89% were detected only once. The ten largest clones represent under 30% of the sample. The sequenced sample was peripheral blood, obtained before any cancer treatment. These receptors were collected from a female donor aged 60 or older with stage I squamous cell lung carcinoma.

This rearrangement joins TRBV6-6 to TRBJ2-7; possibly TRBD1 for D (5 bases). Trimming took 7 bases from V and 5 from J, leaving 15 bases between them. The CDR3 length is 13 residues. Germline CDR1 reads MNHNY; CDR2 reads SVGAGI (reference sequence). This CDR3 reads CASKLTGGDEQYF. The CDR3 coding sequence is TGTGCCAGCAAATTAACAGGTGGGGACGAGCAGTACTTC.

This chain uses TRBV28 with TRBJ1-1; D possibly corresponds to TRBD1 (5 bases). Germline CDR1 MDHEN, CDR2 SYDVKM. Trimming removed 8 bases at V and 10 bases at J, with 17 bases between. The CDR3 is made up of 12 amino acids. The CDR3 DNA reads as TGTGCCAGCTCTATAAGGGAGGGACGAGCTTTCTTT. Translated, it gives CASSIREGRAFF.

This chain connects TRBV28 to TRBJ1-4; D gene unclear. V was cut by 8 bases and J by 8 bases, with 15 bases left in between. The CDR3 sequence is 13 residues long. Per germline, CDR1 MDHEN and CDR2 SYDVKM. The CDR3 protein is CASQRWVNEKLFF. For the CDR3, the DNA is TGTGCCAGCCAGAGGTGGGTGAACGAAAAACTGTTTTTT.

V and J are TRBV2 and TRBJ2-7; no clear D. Germline V gives CDR1 SNHLY, CDR2 FYNNEI. The CDR3 spans 12 residues. V was shortened by 7 bases and J by 4 bases, with 11 bases between the two germline ends. The DNA for the CDR3 is TGTGCCAGCAAGCAAGGGTATTACGAGCAGTACTTC. Encoded protein: CASKQGYYEQYF. Supplemented by reference TRBV2 and TRBJ2-7, the full variable domain reads EPEVTQTPSHQVTQMGQEVILRCVPISNHLYFYWYRQILGQKVEFLVSFYNNEISEKSEIFDDQFSVERPDGSNFTLKIRSTKLEDSAMYFCASKQGYYEQYFGPGTRLTVT.

This clone is categorized as medium-sized (0.01 to 0.1%). The J gene is TRBJ2-5, the V gene TRBV7-2; a weak D match, TRBD1 (5 bases). Germline assignment: CDR1 SGHTA and CDR2 FQGNSA. V lost 5 bases, J lost 7 bases, and 8 bases lay in between. The length of the CDR3 is 11 residues. CDR3 DNA sequence: TGTGCCAGCAGCCGAAGGGGGACCCAGTACTTC. It codes for CASSRRGTQYF.

The chain is built from TRBV11-2 and TRBJ2-3; TRBD2 aligns across 11 bases. Germline V lookup: CDR1 SGHAT, CDR2 FQNNGV. This CDR3 has 19 amino acids. J lost 0 bases, V lost 0 bases, and 8 bases had no gene match. CDR3 bases: TGTGCCAGCAGCTTAGATTTGGACTGGACTAGCGGGAGCACAGATACGCAGTATTTT. Protein product: CASSLDLDWTSGSTDTQYF.

CDR3 loop: CASSIGGATNEKLFF. For the CDR3, the DNA is TGTGCCAGTAGTATCGGTGGTGCAACTAATGAAAAACTGTTTTTT. The J gene is TRBJ1-4, the V gene TRBV19; the D is unclear. The ends were cut back, 3 bases at V and 0 bases at J, with 8 bases in the middle. This CDR3 has 15 residues. Looked up from germline, CDR1 is LNHDA and CDR2 is SQIVND (reference sequence).

This chain links TRBV7-9 with TRBJ1-5; 7 nucleotides align to TRBD1. The CDR3 spans 14 residues. Unmatched junction bases numbered 3, after V lost 4 bases and J lost 3 bases. The V gene's germline CDR1 is SEHNR and CDR2 FQNEAQ (reference sequence). The DNA of the CDR3 is TGTGCCAGCAGCTACGGACAGGACAATCAGCCCCAGCATTTT. Translated: CASSYGQDNQPQHF.

The rearrangement joins TRBV10-3 to TRBJ1-3, with D uncertain. This CDR3 contains 13 residues. Germline V lookup: CDR1 ENHRY, CDR2 SYGVKD. Between the trimmed V and J ends, which lost 6 bases and 0 bases, there was a span of 6 bases. The CDR3 loop is CAIRTFSGNTIYF. DNA for the CDR3: TGTGCCATCAGGACTTTCTCTGGAAACACCATATATTTT.

This chain connects TRBV11-3 to TRBJ2-1; the D gene is possibly TRBD1 (6 bases). Trimming took 2 bases from V and 7 from J, leaving 15 bases between them. CDR3 size: 15 residues. Germline V lookup: CDR1 SGHNT, CDR2 YENEEA. The CDR3 is CASSLRETGGNEQFF. CDR3 DNA sequence: TGTGCCAGCAGCTTAAGGGAGACAGGTGGGAATGAGCAGTTCTTC.

The chain combines TRBV5-8 with TRBJ1-2; tentative D call: TRBD1 (5 bases). Trimming shortened V by 0 bases and J by 9 bases, and 9 bases separated the two germline ends. Germline-derived CDR1 and CDR2 are SGHTS and YDEGEE. The CDR3 sequence is 12 residues long. The CDR3 DNA sequence: TGTGCCAGCAGCTTGGCCGGGGGGAGCTACACCTTC. Amino acids: CASSLAGGSYTF.

The chain carries TRBV4-1 and TRBJ1-2, with no clear D. Trimming stripped 0 bases from V and 3 bases from J, with 5 bases between. The germline gives CDR1 MGHRA, CDR2 YSYEKL. The CDR3 sequence is 13 residues long. Here the CDR3 reads CASSQETDYGYTF. The CDR3 nucleotides read TGCGCCAGCAGCCAAGAGACGGACTATGGCTACACCTTC.

The V call is TRBV5-6, the J call TRBJ2-3; 9 nucleotides match TRBD2. CDR1 and CDR2 from the germline V gene are SGHDT and YYEEEE. CDR3 length: 15 amino acids. Trimming at V came to 2 bases and at J to 3 bases, leaving 4 bases not matched to a gene. The CDR3 loop is CASSFFSGRTDTQYF. CDR3 bases: TGTGCCAGCAGCTTCTTCAGCGGGAGGACAGATACGCAGTATTTT.

V gene TRBV28 combines with J gene TRBJ2-7, with D unclear. CDR3 length: 13 amino acids. Germline V CDR1 and CDR2: MDHEN, SYDVKM. V was pared by 2 bases and J by 2 bases, with 7 bases between. CDR3 amino acids: CASSLTSPYEQYF. CDR3 DNA: TGTGCCAGCAGTTTAACAAGTCCCTACGAGCAGTACTTC.

The gene calls are TRBV4-1 and TRBJ1-1; 9 nucleotides line up with TRBD1. The ends lost 4 bases at V and 4 bases at J; junction bases unmatched: 10. The CDR3 loop spans 16 amino acids. Germline CDR1 is MGHRA and CDR2 is YSYEKL. CDR3 sequence (DNA): TGCGCCAGCAGCCGAACCGGGACAGGGTTGTTCACTGAAGCTTTCTTT. Residues: CASSRTGTGLFTEAFF.

For this clone: The junction departs from germline at one end; a sequencing error may be responsible. The V and J genes are TRBV11-2 and TRBJ2-3; a possible D gene is TRBD2 (6 bases). The V gene's germline CDR1 is SGHAT and CDR2 FQNNGV. CDR3 length: 15 residues. The DNA for the CDR3 is TGTGCCAGCAGCCTAGACGGGACTTATTTGGATACGCAGTATTTT. Its protein is CASSLDGTYLDTQYF.

This clone has just one count. This sequence joins TRBV7-3 and TRBJ1-1; 7 nucleotides match TRBD1. The V and J ends lost 4 bases and 8 bases, in that order; junction bases with no gene match: 10. CDR1 and CDR2 (germline): SGHTA, FQGTGA. CDR3 size: 14 residues. The CDR3 here is CASSSHRGRPEAFF. CDR3 nucleotide sequence: TGTGCCAGCAGCTCCCACAGGGGCCGACCAGAAGCTTTCTTT. Full variable domain (remainder filled in from reference TRBV7-3 and TRBJ1-1): GAGVSQTPSNKVTEKGKYVELRCDPISGHTALYWYRQSLGQGPEFLIYFQGTGAADDSGLPNDRFFAVRPEGSVSTLKIQRTERGDSAVYLCASSSHRGRPEAFFGQGTRLTVV.

The J gene is TRBJ1-2, the V gene TRBV7-3; 10 bases match TRBD1. Germline CDR1 is SGHTA and CDR2 is FQGTGA. Losses at the gene ends were 5 bases for V and 4 bases for J; bases not matched to a gene: 7. The CDR3 runs 15 residues. The CDR3 spells CASSPGTGDSYGYTF. CDR3 DNA sequence: TGTGCCAGCAGCCCGGGGACAGGGGACAGCTATGGCTACACCTTC.

This chain connects TRBV5-5 to TRBJ2-7, with D tentatively TRBD1 (5 bases). Trimming removed 0 bases from V and 4 bases from J, with 17 bases in between. The CDR3 spans 16 residues. Germline loops: CDR1 SGHKS, CDR2 YYEKEE (reference sequence). The CDR3 bases are TGTGCCAGCAGCTTGGCCATTAGGGGATCACGGTACGAGCAGTACTTC. Translated: CASSLAIRGSRYEQYF.